A single sample gave rise to the 8 T cell receptor beta chains below, sequenced in a study of identical twins. Via MiXCR, TCRdb re-called the 5' RACE reads, giving one row per CDR3 protein. The profile shows nearly 650,000 distinct CDR3 sequences, less than 9% of them singletons. This sample also appeared in a second study, on yellow fever vaccine responses in identical twins.

The sample comprised PBMCs. These receptors all stem from a woman under 30 in good health.

This chain uses TRBV12-3 or TRBV12-4 with TRBJ1-2; D gene unclear. The CDR3 covers 13 residues. V was clipped by 1 base and J by 6 bases, with 9 bases between them. The CDR3 region is CASSLESVNGYTF. The CDR3 nucleotides read TGTGCCAGCAGTTTAGAGTCGGTGAATGGCTACACCTTC.

This clonotype was found a few times. V usage is TRBV12-3 or TRBV12-4 and J usage is TRBJ2-1; 8 nucleotides align to TRBD2. This CDR3 has 15 amino acids. V lost 6 bases, J lost 4 bases, and 8 bases stayed unmatched. CDR3 protein: CASRKSGSGYNEQFF. Here the CDR3 DNA reads TGTGCCAGCAGGAAAAGCGGGAGCGGGTACAATGAGCAGTTCTTC.

The sample holds a few counts of this clonotype. This CDR3 is CASSLGSFGGAVGTGELFF. In nucleotides, the CDR3 is TGTGCCAGCAGTTTAGGGTCTTTTGGGGGGGCTGTCGGCACCGGGGAGCTGTTTTTT. The J gene is TRBJ2-2, the V gene TRBV12-3 or TRBV12-4; D may be TRBD2 (7 bases). With 1 base removed from V and 4 bases from J, the gap between germline ends came to 22 bases. CDR3 length equals 19 residues.

The chain joins TRBV29-1 to TRBJ2-3, with D possibly TRBD2 on 6 matching bases. Germline assignment: CDR1 SQVTM and CDR2 ANQGSEA. Trimming removed 8 bases from V and 6 bases from J, with 21 bases in between. This CDR3 has 14 residues. CDR3 loop: CSLFRGSGWDTQYF. In DNA, the CDR3 is TGCAGCCTATTTCGGGGGTCGGGATGGGATACGCAGTATTTT.

This clonotype was detected ten times or more. The rearrangement links TRBV5-1 to TRBJ2-7; 12 nucleotides match TRBD2. Trimming cost V 4 bases and J 12 bases; bases outside gene matches: 11. There are 14 residues in the CDR3. Germline assignment: CDR1 SGHRS and CDR2 YFSETQ. CDR3 protein: CASSLTSGSPARYF. DNA of the CDR3: TGCGCCAGCAGCCTGACTAGCGGGAGTCCCGCGAGGTACTTC. Looking up the rest from reference TRBV5-1 and TRBJ2-7 gives the full variable domain: KAGVTQTPRYLIKTRGQQVTLSCSPISGHRSVSWYQQTPGQGLQFLFEYFSETQRNKGNFPGRFSGRQFSNSRSEMNVSTLELGDSALYLCASSLTSGSPARYFGPGTRLTVT.

The sample holds many counts of this clonotype. The chain is built from TRBV7-2 and TRBJ2-1; TRBD1 is a possible D gene (6 bases). This CDR3 contains 15 residues. Per the germline V gene, CDR1 is SGHTA and CDR2 is FQGNSA. V lost 4 bases to trimming and J lost 1 base, with 11 bases between them. CDR3 residues: CASSSNRVSYNEQFF. The CDR3 region has the DNA TGTGCCAGCAGCTCCAACAGGGTGTCCTACAATGAGCAGTTCTTC.

This clonotype has a handful of counts. The rearrangement links TRBV6-2 or TRBV6-3 to TRBJ2-2; 7 bases align to TRBD2. This CDR3 has 15 residues. V was pared by 5 bases and J by 2 bases, with 5 bases of the junction left unmatched. Germline V gene lookup returns CDR1 MNHEY and CDR2 SVGEGT. The CDR3 region is CASSPGLSNTGELFF. The CDR3 region has the DNA TGTGCCAGCAGTCCGGGACTATCAAACACCGGGGAGCTGTTTTTT.

This clonotype showed up just a few times. The J gene is TRBJ1-4, the V gene TRBV20-1; D is unclear. The length of the CDR3 is 12 residues. The V gene lost 3 bases and the J gene lost 4 bases, with 6 bases spanning the gap. Germline V gene data show CDR1 as DFQATT and CDR2 as SNEGSKA (reference sequence). The CDR3, as DNA: TGCAGTGCTAGTTGGTTTAATGAAAAACTGTTTTTT. It yields the protein CSASWFNEKLFF.